This T cell receptor beta chain was sequenced for a study of human T cells and chemical hapten exposure. Study background: Slight volume differences across pooled libraries mainly accounted for varying per-sample TCR yields.

Unique molecular identifiers were attached to individual cDNA molecules during library preparation. TCRdb reprocessed the RACE reads via MiXCR and lists one record per CDR3 protein. Of about 82,000 distinct CDR3 sequences listed, 7% to 9% are singletons. This clonotype showed up just a few times. As yet, its antigen is unknown. Time point reported: healthy volunteer bleed at 6 weeks. The starting material, unfractionated whole blood, was used for total RNA extraction. Points from the study as a whole: After DPC sensitization, TCRs above 1 in 1000 frequency showed no change.

The CDR3 runs to 16 residues. V shed 4 bases, J shed 2 bases, and the junction held 10 bases outside the gene matches. Germline V gene data show CDR1 as LGHNT and CDR2 as FRNRAP. The sample was whole blood. This rearrangement joins TRBV12-5 to TRBJ1-1; TRBD1 aligns across 7 bases. This TCR came from a male donor in good health. Some clones in this sample may be carry-over from other donors' samples. DNA for the CDR3: TGTGCTAGTGGTTCCACAGGGGCCGGCTATAACACTGAAGCTTTCTTT. As protein: CASGSTGAGYNTEAFF.